This T cell receptor (beta chain) is from a study of T cell repertoires in ileal Crohn's disease (dated by TCRdb to the late 2010s). With respect to the entire study: Median disease duration was roughly eight years, and roughly 35% of patients were identified as active smokers at the time of surgery. Surgery was performed for a complication in all patients, with stricturing disease in approximately 60% and penetrating disease in roughly 39%. The M0 samples consisted of biopsies taken from the inflamed part of the ileum within the surgical resection specimen. Roughly 0.55 micrograms of biopsy DNA per sample were submitted for commercial TCRB immunosequencing. A total of roughly 170 mucosal samples from some 60 patients were sequenced, with samples obtained at several locations on the surgical specimen and at postoperative endoscopy. The TCR repertoire was analysed in under 70 patients with Crohn's disease drawn from a prospective multicentre cohort. Endoscopic postoperative recurrence was defined as a Rutgeerts score above i0. About half of the patients received postoperative therapy: about a dozen received thiopurines and 15 to 20 received anti-TNF agents. The study was conducted in parallel with a multicentre cohort that was designed to identify predictors of early endoscopic recurrence following ileocolonic resection.

Receptors were amplified or captured by the immunoSEQ multiplex PCR assay. Adaptive Biotechnology amplified the CDR3 regions from genomic DNA with a two-step multiplex PCR designed to control amplification bias. Primers for every V and J gene segment were used in the first PCR, and barcodes and Illumina adapters were added in the second PCR. CDR3 libraries were sequenced on an Illumina instrument. The study's processing was this. Vendor-provided pipelines were combined with custom analysis of raw data in R/Bioconductor under R version 3.3.0. Clonality, ranging from 0 to 1, was calculated as the inverse of the normalised Shannon entropy of all productive clones. High-frequency clones were defined as the repertoire share of the top 100 clones, retaining only clones passing a 95% confidence test. The Simpson index measured repertoire diversity, and the Morisita-Horn index measured overlap between samples. TCRdb re-hosts the immuneACCESS table, in-frame sequences only. Its copies lack some clones; in the studies checked, an unresolved V gene accounts for under half of them, and the cause for the rest is not known. Clone size and V and J calls were adopted from that table, with D and trimming inferred from the DNA. Counted in this sample were a few thousand clones; around four fifths of them appeared once. The ten largest make up approximately 7.7% of the sample.

Concerning this clone: This clone's antigen is unknown. No much larger clonotype is one base removed from it; base qualities were not supplied.

General conclusions and limits of the study: Only a subgroup of patients, of unstated size, had their mucosal CD4 and CD8 T cells sorted and sequenced. A significantly higher proportion of clonal expansions was observed in active smokers at surgery than in non-smokers (about 25% vs 20%, p=0.02). Higher high-frequency clone percentages at surgery were associated with endoscopic recurrence; all patients with clonality above 26.8% (18/57) had recurrence. Compared with CD4 T cells, sorted CD8 T cells held more high-frequency clones, which suggests that the mucosal expansions were mostly CD8.

This specimen's time point label, per the study, means: inflamed ileum from the surgical specimen. Adults with ileal or ileocolonic Crohn's disease for whom ileocolonic resection was indicated were considered eligible. Whole ileal mucosal biopsies were kept frozen at -80 degrees C prior to DNA extraction. Genomic DNA was extracted from frozen whole biopsies with a TRizol-based method and quantified on a NanoDrop 2000 spectrophotometer. From the cysteine up to the phenylalanine, the CDR3 has a length of 13 residues. Of the read, only the CDR3 DNA is kept; its 39 bases are in frame from base 1. CDR1 and CDR2 (SQVTM, ANQGSEA) derive from the germline V gene. The V and J ends are trimmed by 2 bases and 6 bases, leaving 14 bases between them.

The receptor was derived from an adult with Crohn's disease. The specimen was ileal tissue. The chain is made from TRBV29-1 and TRBJ2-7; there is no confident call for the D gene. The DNA reads TGCAGCGTTGAATCCCTCGGGCAGTCCGAGCAGTACTTC. Its translation reads: CSVESLGQSEQYF.